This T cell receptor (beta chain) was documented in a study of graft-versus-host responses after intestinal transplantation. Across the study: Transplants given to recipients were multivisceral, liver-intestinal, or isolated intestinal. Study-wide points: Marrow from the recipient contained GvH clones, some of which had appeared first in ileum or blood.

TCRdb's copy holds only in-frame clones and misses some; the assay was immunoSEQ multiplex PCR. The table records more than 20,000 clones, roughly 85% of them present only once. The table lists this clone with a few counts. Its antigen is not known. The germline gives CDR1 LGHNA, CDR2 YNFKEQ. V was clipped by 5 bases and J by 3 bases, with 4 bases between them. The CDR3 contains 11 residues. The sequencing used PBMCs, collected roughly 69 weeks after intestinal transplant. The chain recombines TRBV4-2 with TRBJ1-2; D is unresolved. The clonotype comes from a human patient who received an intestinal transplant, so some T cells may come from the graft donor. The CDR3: CASSLHYGYTF. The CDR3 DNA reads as TGTGCCAGCAGCTTACACTATGGCTACACCTTC.